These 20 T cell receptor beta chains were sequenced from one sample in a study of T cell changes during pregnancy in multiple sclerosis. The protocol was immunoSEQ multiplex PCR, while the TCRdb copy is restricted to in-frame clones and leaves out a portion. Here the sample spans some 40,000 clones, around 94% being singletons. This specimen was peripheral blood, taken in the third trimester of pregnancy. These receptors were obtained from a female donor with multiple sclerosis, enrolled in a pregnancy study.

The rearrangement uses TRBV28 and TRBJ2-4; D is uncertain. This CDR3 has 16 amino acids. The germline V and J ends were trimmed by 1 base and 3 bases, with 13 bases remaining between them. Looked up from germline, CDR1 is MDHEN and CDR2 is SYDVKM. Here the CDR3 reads CASSLFKRLVKNIQYF. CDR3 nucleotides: TGTGCCAGCAGTTTATTTAAGAGGTTGGTCAAAAACATTCAGTACTTC.

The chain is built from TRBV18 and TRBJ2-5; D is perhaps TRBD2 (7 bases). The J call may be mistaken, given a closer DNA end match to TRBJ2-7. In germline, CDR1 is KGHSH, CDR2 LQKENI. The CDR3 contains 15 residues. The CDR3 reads CASSPPGGAFYEQYF. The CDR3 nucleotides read TGTGCCAGCTCACCACCGGGGGGGGCTTTCTACGAGCAGTACTTC.

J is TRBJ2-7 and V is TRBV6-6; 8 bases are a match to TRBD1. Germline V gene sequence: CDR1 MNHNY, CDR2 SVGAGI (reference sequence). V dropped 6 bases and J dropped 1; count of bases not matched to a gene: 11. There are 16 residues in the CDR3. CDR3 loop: CASRLKGTGKSYEQYF. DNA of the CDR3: TGTGCCAGCAGACTGAAGGGGACAGGTAAATCCTACGAGCAGTACTTC.

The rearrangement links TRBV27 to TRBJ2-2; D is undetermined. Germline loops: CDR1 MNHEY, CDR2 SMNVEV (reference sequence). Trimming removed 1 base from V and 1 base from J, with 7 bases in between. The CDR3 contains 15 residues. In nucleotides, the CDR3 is TGTGCCAGCAGTTTATACAGACAGAACACCGGGGAGCTGTTTTTT. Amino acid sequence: CASSLYRQNTGELFF.

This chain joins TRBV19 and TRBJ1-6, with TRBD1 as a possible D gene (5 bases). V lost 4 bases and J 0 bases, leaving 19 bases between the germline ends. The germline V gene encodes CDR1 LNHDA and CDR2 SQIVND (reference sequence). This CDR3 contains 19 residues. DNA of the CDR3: TGTGCCAGTAGTAAAAGATCCAGGGAATCAGGCTCCTATAATTCACCCCTCCACTTT. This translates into CASSKRSRESGSYNSPLHF.

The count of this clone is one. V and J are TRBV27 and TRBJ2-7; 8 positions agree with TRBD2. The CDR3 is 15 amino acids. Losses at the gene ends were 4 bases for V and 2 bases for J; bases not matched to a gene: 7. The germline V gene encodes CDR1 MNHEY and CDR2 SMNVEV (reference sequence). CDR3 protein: CASSWSSGGPYEQYF. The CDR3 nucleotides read TGTGCCAGCAGTTGGTCAAGCGGGGGCCCCTACGAGCAGTACTTC.

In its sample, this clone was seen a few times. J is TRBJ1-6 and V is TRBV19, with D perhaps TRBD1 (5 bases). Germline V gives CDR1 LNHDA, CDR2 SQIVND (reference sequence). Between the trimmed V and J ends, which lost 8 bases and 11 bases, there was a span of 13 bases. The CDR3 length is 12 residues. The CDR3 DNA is TGTGCCAGTCCTGGGGGGGTTACACCCCTCCACTTT. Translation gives CASPGGVTPLHF.

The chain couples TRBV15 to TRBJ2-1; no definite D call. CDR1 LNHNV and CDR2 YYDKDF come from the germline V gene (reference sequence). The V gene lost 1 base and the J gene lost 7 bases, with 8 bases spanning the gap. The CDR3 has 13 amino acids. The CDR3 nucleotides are TGTGCCACCAGCAGAGGAAATACTAATGAGCAGTTCTTC. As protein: CATSRGNTNEQFF. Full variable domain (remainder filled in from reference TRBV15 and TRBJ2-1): DAMVIQNPRYQVTQFGKPVTLSCSQTLNHNVMYWYQQKSSQAPKLLFHYYDKDFNNEADTPDNFQSRRPNTSFCFLDIRSPGLGDTAMYLCATSRGNTNEQFFGPGTRLTVL.

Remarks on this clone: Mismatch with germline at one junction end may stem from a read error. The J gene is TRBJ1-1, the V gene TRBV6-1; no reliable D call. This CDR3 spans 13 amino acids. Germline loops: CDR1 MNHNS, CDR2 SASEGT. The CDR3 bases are TGTGCCGGCAGTGAGGGCCGGAAGACTGAAGCTTTCTTT. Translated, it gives CAGSEGRKTEAFF.

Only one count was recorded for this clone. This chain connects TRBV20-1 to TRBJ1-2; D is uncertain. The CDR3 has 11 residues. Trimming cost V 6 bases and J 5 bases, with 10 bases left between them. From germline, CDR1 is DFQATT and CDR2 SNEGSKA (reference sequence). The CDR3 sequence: CSAPLWYGYTF. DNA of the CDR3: TGCAGTGCCCCACTATGGTATGGCTACACCTTC.

The CDR3 is CASSDSYGYTF. The DNA for the CDR3 is TGTGCCAGCAGCGATAGCTATGGCTACACCTTC. The chain has TRBV28 and TRBJ1-2; D is unresolved. This CDR3 spans 11 amino acids. Looked up from germline, CDR1 is MDHEN and CDR2 is SYDVKM. V was cut by 6 bases and J by 4 bases, with 6 bases left in between.

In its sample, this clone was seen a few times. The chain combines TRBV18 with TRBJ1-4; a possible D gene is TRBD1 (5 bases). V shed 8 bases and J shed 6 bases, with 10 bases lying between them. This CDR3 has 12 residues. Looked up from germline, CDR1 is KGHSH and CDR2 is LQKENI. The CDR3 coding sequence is TGTGCCAGCAAGGGACTCGATGAAAAACTGTTTTTT. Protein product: CASKGLDEKLFF.

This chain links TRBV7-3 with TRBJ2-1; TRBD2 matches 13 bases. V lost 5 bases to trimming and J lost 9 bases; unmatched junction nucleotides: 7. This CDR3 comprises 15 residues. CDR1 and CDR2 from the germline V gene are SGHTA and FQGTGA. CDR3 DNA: TGTGCCAGCAGCCCCACTAGCGGGAGGGCCTCTGAGCAGTTCTTC. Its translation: CASSPTSGRASEQFF.

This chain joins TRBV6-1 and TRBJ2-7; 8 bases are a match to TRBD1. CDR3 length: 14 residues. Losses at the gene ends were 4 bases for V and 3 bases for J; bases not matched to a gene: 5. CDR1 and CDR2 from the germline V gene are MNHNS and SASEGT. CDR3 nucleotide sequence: TGTGCCAGCAGTGGTGGGACAGGTAACTACGAGCAGTACTTC. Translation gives CASSGGTGNYEQYF.

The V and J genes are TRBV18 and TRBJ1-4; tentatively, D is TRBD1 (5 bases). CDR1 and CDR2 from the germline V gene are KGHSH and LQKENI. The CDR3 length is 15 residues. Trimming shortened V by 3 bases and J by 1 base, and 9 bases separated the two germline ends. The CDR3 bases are TGTGCCAGCTCACCCCTCGGGGGAACTAATGAAAAACTGTTTTTT. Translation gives CASSPLGGTNEKLFF.

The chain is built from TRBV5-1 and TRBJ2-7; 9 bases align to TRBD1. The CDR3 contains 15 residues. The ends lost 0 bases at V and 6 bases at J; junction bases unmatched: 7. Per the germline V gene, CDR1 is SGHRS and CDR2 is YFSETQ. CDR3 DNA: TGCGCCAGCAGCTTGGAAAGGACAGGGGCAGGCGAGCAGTACTTC. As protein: CASSLERTGAGEQYF.

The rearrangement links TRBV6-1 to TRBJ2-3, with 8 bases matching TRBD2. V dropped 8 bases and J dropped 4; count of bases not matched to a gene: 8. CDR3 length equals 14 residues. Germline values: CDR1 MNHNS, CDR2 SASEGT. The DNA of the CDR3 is TGTGCCAGCCGCTCCGGGGGGGCAGCAGATACGCAGTATTTT. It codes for CASRSGGAADTQYF.

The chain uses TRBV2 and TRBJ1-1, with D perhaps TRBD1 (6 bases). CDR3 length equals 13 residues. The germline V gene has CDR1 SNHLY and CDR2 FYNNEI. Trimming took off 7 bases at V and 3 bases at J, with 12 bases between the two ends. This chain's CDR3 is CASTRQVDTEAFF. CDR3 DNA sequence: TGTGCCAGCACCCGACAGGTTGACACTGAAGCTTTCTTT.

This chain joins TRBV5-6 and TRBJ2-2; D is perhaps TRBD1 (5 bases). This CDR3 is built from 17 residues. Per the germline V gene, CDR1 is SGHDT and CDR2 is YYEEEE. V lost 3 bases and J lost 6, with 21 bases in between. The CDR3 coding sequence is TGTGCCAGCAGCTCGTTAGGTCCGGTGGGGCAGCCCGGGGAGCTGTTTTTT. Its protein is CASSSLGPVGQPGELFF.

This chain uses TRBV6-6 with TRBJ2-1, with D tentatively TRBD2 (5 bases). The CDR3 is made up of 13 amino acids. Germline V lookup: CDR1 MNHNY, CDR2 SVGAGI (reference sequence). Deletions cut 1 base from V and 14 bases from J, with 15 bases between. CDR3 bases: TGTGCCAGCAGTTACTATTTGGGAGACCTTGAGTTCTTC. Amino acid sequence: CASSYYLGDLEFF.